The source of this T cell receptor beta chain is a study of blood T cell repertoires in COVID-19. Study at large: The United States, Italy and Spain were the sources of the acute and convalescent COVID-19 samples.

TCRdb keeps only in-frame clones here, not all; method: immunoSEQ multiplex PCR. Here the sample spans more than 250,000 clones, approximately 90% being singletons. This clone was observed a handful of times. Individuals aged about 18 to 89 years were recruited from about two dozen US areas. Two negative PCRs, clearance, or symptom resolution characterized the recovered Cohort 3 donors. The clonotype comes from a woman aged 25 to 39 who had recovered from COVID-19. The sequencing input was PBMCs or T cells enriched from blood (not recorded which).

Here the CDR3 DNA reads TGTGCCAGCAGCCCCCGACTTAGCGGGGGCCCAAACACCGGGGAGCTGTTTTTT. It encodes CASSPRLSGGPNTGELFF. The V call is TRBV7-9, the J call TRBJ2-2; 9 positions match TRBD2. Losses at the gene ends were 5 bases for V and 2 bases for J; bases not matched to a gene: 12. Per germline, CDR1 SEHNR and CDR2 FQNEAQ (reference sequence). The CDR3 totals 18 residues.